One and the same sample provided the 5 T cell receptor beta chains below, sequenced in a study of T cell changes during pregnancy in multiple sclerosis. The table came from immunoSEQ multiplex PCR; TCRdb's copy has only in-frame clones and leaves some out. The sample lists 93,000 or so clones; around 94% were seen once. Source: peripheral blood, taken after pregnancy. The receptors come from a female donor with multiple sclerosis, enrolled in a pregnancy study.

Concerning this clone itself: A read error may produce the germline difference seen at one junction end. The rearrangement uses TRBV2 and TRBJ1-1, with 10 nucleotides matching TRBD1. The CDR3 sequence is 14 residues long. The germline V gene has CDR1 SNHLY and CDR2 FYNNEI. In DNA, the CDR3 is TGTGCCAGCCGTGACAGGGGGCGCCACACTGAAGCTTTCTTT. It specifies CASRDRGRHTEAFF.

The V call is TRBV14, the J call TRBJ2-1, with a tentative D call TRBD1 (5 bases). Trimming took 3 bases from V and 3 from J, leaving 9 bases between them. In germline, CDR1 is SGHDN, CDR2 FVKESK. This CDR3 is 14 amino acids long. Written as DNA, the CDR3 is TGTGCCAGCAGCCAGAGACAGATCTACAATGAGCAGTTCTTC. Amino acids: CASSQRQIYNEQFF.

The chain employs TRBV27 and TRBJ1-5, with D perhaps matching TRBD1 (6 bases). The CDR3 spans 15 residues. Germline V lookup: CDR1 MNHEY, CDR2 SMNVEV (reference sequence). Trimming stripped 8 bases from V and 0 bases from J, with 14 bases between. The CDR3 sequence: CASGGGGYSNQPQHF. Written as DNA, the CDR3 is TGTGCCAGCGGCGGCGGGGGCTATAGCAATCAGCCCCAGCATTTT.

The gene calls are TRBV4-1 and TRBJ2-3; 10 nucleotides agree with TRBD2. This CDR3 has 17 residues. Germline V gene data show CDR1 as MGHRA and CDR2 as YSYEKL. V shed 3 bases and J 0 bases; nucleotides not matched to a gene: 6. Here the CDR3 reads CASSQEGSGGSTDTQYF. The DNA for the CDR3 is TGCGCCAGCAGCCAGGAAGGTAGCGGGGGGAGCACAGATACGCAGTATTTT.

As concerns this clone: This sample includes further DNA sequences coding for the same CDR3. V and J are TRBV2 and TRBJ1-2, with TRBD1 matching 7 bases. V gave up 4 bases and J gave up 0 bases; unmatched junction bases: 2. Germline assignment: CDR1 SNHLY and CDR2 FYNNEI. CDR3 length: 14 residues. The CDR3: CASSVQGSNYGYTF. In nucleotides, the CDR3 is TGTGCCAGCAGTGTACAGGGGTCTAACTATGGCTACACCTTC.